In this sample, the clone carrying this T cell receptor (beta chain) turned up a few times. Its antigen is unknown. This was the immunoSEQ v3.0 assay at survey level. Sequencing efforts were directed toward roughly 40,000-50,000 T-cell genomes per sample. Using immunoSEQ multiplex PCR, the repertoire was profiled, and TCRdb retains in-frame clones only, with some absent. In the table there are about 26,000 clones, approximately 80% of which are singletons. These data originate in a study of long-term antiretroviral therapy in people with HIV. Regarding the study as a whole: Against controls, HIV repertoires showed narrower ranges of CDR3 length.

The trim removed 3 bases at V and 4 bases at J, leaving 5 bases unmatched. The CDR3 totals 14 residues. The germline CDR1 and CDR2 sequences are SEHNR and FQNEAQ (reference sequence). Each donor provided at least one pre-ART PBMC sample and at least two post-ART PBMC samples. Specimen: unsorted PBMCs, collected 1.1 years before starting antiretroviral therapy. The chain couples TRBV7-9 to TRBJ1-2, with 7 bases identical to TRBD1. This sequence was found in a woman aged 30 to 39 with HIV. CDR3 DNA sequence: TGTGCCAGCAGCTTTGGACAGGCTACCTATGGCTACACCTTC. This codes for CASSFGQATYGYTF.